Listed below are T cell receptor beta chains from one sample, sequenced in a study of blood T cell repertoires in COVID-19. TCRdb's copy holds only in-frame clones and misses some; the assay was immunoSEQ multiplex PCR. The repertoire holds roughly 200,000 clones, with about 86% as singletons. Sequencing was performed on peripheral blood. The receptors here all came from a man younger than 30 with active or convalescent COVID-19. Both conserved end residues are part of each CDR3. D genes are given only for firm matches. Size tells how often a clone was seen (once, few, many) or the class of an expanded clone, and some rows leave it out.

cdr3_aa: CASSYSRLNEQYF; cdr3_nt: TGTGCCAGCAGTTACTCTCGACTTAACGAGCAGTACTTC; clone_size: .; j_call: TRBJ2-7; v_call: TRBV6-2/TRBV6-3; d_call: .
cdr3_aa: CASSLRTDRVEGYTF; cdr3_nt: TGTGCCAGCAGCCTAAGAACGGACAGGGTGGAAGGCTACACCTTC; clone_size: .; j_call: TRBJ1-2; v_call: TRBV9; d_call: TRBD1
cdr3_aa: CASSAPGGLRPGANVLTF; cdr3_nt: TGTGCCAGCAGCGCACCAGGGGGGCTACGGCCTGGGGCCAACGTCCTGACTTTC; clone_size: .; j_call: TRBJ2-6; v_call: TRBV7-9; d_call: .
cdr3_aa: CASSRDRAINEQFF; cdr3_nt: TGTGCCAGCAGCCGGGACAGGGCGATCAATGAGCAGTTCTTC; clone_size: .; j_call: TRBJ2-1; v_call: TRBV7-9; d_call: TRBD1
cdr3_aa: CASRPGTEGGYTF; cdr3_nt: TGTGCCAGCAGACCCGGGACAGAAGGAGGCTACACCTTC; clone_size: .; j_call: TRBJ1-2; v_call: TRBV7-2; d_call: TRBD1
cdr3_aa: CASSQEQGSRRNIQYF; cdr3_nt: TGTGCCAGCAGCCAAGAACAGGGGTCGAGGAGAAACATTCAGTACTTC; clone_size: .; j_call: TRBJ2-4; v_call: TRBV4-2; d_call: TRBD1
cdr3_aa: CASSFEQGVAFF; cdr3_nt: TGTGCCAGCAGTTTCGAGCAGGGGGTAGCTTTCTTT; clone_size: few; j_call: TRBJ1-1; v_call: TRBV28; d_call: TRBD1
cdr3_aa: CASSQDPVVNEQFF; cdr3_nt: TGTGCCAGCAGCCAAGATCCGGTAGTGAATGAGCAGTTCTTC; clone_size: .; j_call: TRBJ2-1; v_call: TRBV14; d_call: .
cdr3_aa: CASSLATGPDYGYTF; cdr3_nt: TGCGCCAGCAGCTTGGCAACAGGGCCTGACTATGGCTACACCTTC; clone_size: .; j_call: TRBJ1-2; v_call: TRBV5-1; d_call: .
cdr3_aa: CASSFRGPDDANYGYTF; cdr3_nt: TGTGCCAGCAGTTTTAGGGGTCCCGATGACGCTAACTATGGCTACACCTTC; clone_size: once; j_call: TRBJ1-2; v_call: TRBV28; d_call: .
cdr3_aa: CASSLLGQGGNYGYTF; cdr3_nt: TGTGCCAGCAGTTTATTAGGACAGGGGGGAAACTATGGCTACACCTTC; clone_size: .; j_call: TRBJ1-2; v_call: TRBV28; d_call: TRBD1
cdr3_aa: CASSVVGVGLAGGNEQFF; cdr3_nt: TGTGCCAGCAGCGTAGTGGGGGTGGGACTAGCGGGAGGCAATGAGCAGTTCTTC; clone_size: .; j_call: TRBJ2-1; v_call: TRBV9; d_call: TRBD2
cdr3_aa: CAWLGTGGLVTGNTIYF; cdr3_nt: TGTGCCTGGTTGGGGACAGGGGGCTTGGTTACTGGAAACACCATATATTTT; clone_size: once; j_call: TRBJ1-3; v_call: TRBV30; d_call: TRBD1